This T cell receptor (beta chain) stems from a study of T-cell reconstitution after alpha-beta-depleted transplantation in children. This sample's TCRbeta library carried unique molecular identifier barcodes. TCRdb re-called the PCR reads through MiXCR, storing one row per CDR3 protein. The data contain fewer than 350,000 distinct CDR3 sequences, around a tenth of them singletons. V lost 0 bases and J lost 4; bases outside the gene matches: 10. Germline CDR1 and CDR2: LGHNA and YSLEER. This CDR3 has 18 residues. V is TRBV4-3 and J is TRBJ2-7; 12 bases are shared with TRBD2. The clonotype originates from a boy less than two years old with acute myeloid leukemia, due to receive a stem cell transplant. The sample here was PBMCs, taken before TCRalphabeta/CD19-depleted stem cell transplant. The CDR3, as DNA: TGCGCCAGCAGCCAAGATGGGCCCGGGACTAGCGGGTCATACGAGCAGTACTTC. This sequence encodes CASSQDGPGTSGSYEQYF.